This entry lists 20 T cell receptor beta chains sequenced from one sample in a study of OX40 agonist ivuxolimab in advanced cancers. Sequenced by immunoSEQ multiplex PCR; TCRdb stores in-frame clones only, minus some. The repertoire holds 30,000 to 35,000 clones, around nine tenths seen once, with 9.1% in the top ten. Sequencing was performed on CD4+ or CD8+ T cells sorted from blood, taken in a trial of the OX40 agonist ivuxolimab. The receptors derive from an adult with an advanced solid tumor such as melanoma, head and neck, liver or kidney cancer.

The chain combines TRBV5-1 with TRBJ1-1; D remains ambiguous. This CDR3 comprises 12 residues. Trimming pared 3 bases from V and 1 base from J, leaving 4 bases between. Germline V gene lookup returns CDR1 SGHRS and CDR2 YFSETQ. CDR3 amino acids: CASSSRNTEAFF. The CDR3, as DNA: TGCGCCAGCAGCTCAAGGAACACTGAAGCTTTCTTT.

The J gene is TRBJ1-2, the V gene TRBV7-2, with 9 bases that match TRBD1. This CDR3 contains 14 residues. CDR1 and CDR2 (germline): SGHTA, FQGNSA. After removal of 0 bases from V and 6 bases from J, the junction contained 2 bases not matched to a gene. The CDR3, as DNA: TGTGCCAGCAGCTTAGCAAGGACAGGGGATGGCTACACCTTC. Protein product: CASSLARTGDGYTF.

The CDR3, as DNA: TGTGCCAGCAGTCCTAGCACAGATACGCAGTATTTT. This sequence encodes CASSPSTDTQYF. The chain uses TRBV5-4 and TRBJ2-3; D is uncertain. The CDR3 sequence is 12 residues long. The germline V and J ends were trimmed by 5 bases and 0 bases, with 4 bases remaining between them. CDR1 and CDR2 (germline): SGHNT, YYREEE (reference sequence).

J is TRBJ2-5 and V is TRBV9; D could derive from TRBD1 or TRBD2 (5 bases each). The CDR3 spans 15 residues. With 0 bases removed from V and 5 bases from J, the gap between germline ends came to 14 bases. CDR1 and CDR2 from the germline V gene are SGDLS and YYNGEE. For the CDR3, the DNA is TGTGCCAGCAGCGTAGCTGGTGAGGGGCCCGAGACCCAGTACTTC. Its protein is CASSVAGEGPETQYF.

This clone was observed a single time. The chain links TRBV5-1 to TRBJ2-7, with a weak D call TRBD1 (5 bases). V lost 0 bases to trimming and J lost 5 bases, with 18 bases between them. The length of the CDR3 is 16 residues. Germline V lookup: CDR1 SGHRS, CDR2 YFSETQ. The CDR3 spells CASSLEGRGSIDEQYF. The CDR3 bases are TGCGCCAGCAGCTTGGAAGGAAGGGGAAGTATCGACGAGCAGTACTTC. The full variable domain, its missing parts supplied by reference TRBV5-1 and TRBJ2-7, is KAGVTQTPRYLIKTRGQQVTLSCSPISGHRSVSWYQQTPGQGLQFLFEYFSETQRNKGNFPGRFSGRQFSNSRSEMNVSTLELGDSALYLCASSLEGRGSIDEQYFGPGTRLTVT.

The J gene is TRBJ2-5, the V gene TRBV5-5, with unresolved D. The germline V gene has CDR1 SGHKS and CDR2 YYEKEE (reference sequence). The length of the CDR3 is 11 residues. The V gene lost 6 bases and the J gene lost 4 bases, with 7 bases spanning the gap. The CDR3 reads CASTLGETQYF. CDR3 nucleotide sequence: TGTGCCAGCACCCTCGGAGAGACCCAGTACTTC.

To note about this clone: Different DNA sequences within this sample yield the same CDR3. The rearrangement uses TRBV27 and TRBJ2-5, with D tentatively TRBD2 (6 bases). The CDR3 loop spans 14 amino acids. The V gene lost 1 base and the J gene lost 1 base, with 7 bases spanning the gap. CDR1 MNHEY and CDR2 SMNVEV come from the germline V gene (reference sequence). The CDR3 nucleotides read TGTGCCAGCAGTTTATGGGGAGGCCAAGAGACCCAGTACTTC. This sequence encodes CASSLWGGQETQYF.

This rearrangement joins TRBV11-3 to TRBJ2-3; TRBD2 matches at 8 bases. CDR1 is SGHNT and CDR2 is YENEEA in the germline V gene. The CDR3 is 15 amino acids. The junction had 2 bases not matched to a gene; V was cut back by 2 bases and J by 1 base. In DNA form, the CDR3 reads TGTGCCAGCAGCTTACTAGCGGGCCGCACAGATACGCAGTATTTT. Encoded protein: CASSLLAGRTDTQYF.

As DNA, the CDR3 is TGTGCCAGTAGTCCCGGACACGTTGGAATAGCCAAAAACATTCAGTACTTC. Translating it yields CASSPGHVGIAKNIQYF. V usage is TRBV19 and J usage is TRBJ2-4, with a possible D match to TRBD1 (5 bases). V lost 5 bases and J lost 0, with 17 bases in between. CDR1 is LNHDA, CDR2 SQIVND, per germline (reference sequence). This CDR3 has 17 amino acids.

V usage is TRBV30 and J usage is TRBJ2-1, with TRBD2 matching over 11 bases. After removal of 2 bases from V and 7 bases from J, the junction contained 4 bases not matched to a gene. This CDR3 is 14 amino acids long. Per the germline V gene, CDR1 is GTSNPN and CDR2 is SVGIG (reference sequence). Here the CDR3 DNA reads TGTGCCTGGAGTCAACTAGCGGGAGATAATGAGCAGTTCTTC. The encoded protein is CAWSQLAGDNEQFF.

The chain carries TRBV7-2 and TRBJ2-5; 9 nucleotides line up with TRBD2. V gave up 4 bases and J gave up 3 bases; unmatched junction bases: 6. From germline, CDR1 is SGHTA and CDR2 FQGNSA. The CDR3 length is 15 residues. The CDR3 reads CASSSTSGGKETQYF. As DNA, the CDR3 is TGTGCCAGCAGCTCGACTAGCGGAGGAAAAGAGACCCAGTACTTC.

The chain joins TRBV10-2 to TRBJ2-5; 16 bases agree with TRBD2. Germline lookup yields CDR1 WSHSY and CDR2 SAAADI. J lost 4 bases, V lost 6 bases, and 5 bases had no gene match. The CDR3 is 16 residues long. This CDR3 reads CASRPGLAGGGETQYF. The CDR3 region has the DNA TGCGCCAGCAGGCCGGGACTAGCGGGGGGGGGAGAGACCCAGTACTTC.

This clone appeared once. The CDR3 DNA reads TGTGCCAGCAGTGAATCCAGCTTCGGCTCCTACAATGAGCAGTTCTTC. Its translation is CASSESSFGSYNEQFF. The V gene is TRBV25-1, the J gene TRBJ2-1; the D is unclear. V was trimmed by 1 base and J by 0 bases, leaving 10 bases between them. The CDR3 is made up of 16 amino acids. Germline CDR1 and CDR2: MGHDK and SYGVNS. The complete variable domain, with remaining parts taken from reference TRBV25-1 and TRBJ2-1, reads EADIYQTPRYLVIGTGKKITLECSQTMGHDKMYWYQQDPGMELHLIHYSYGVNSTEKGDLSSESTVSRIRTEHFPLTLESARPSHTSQYLCASSESSFGSYNEQFFGPGTRLTVL.

The rearrangement joins TRBV2 to TRBJ1-3; the match to TRBD1 covers 7 bases. This CDR3 comprises 16 residues. Germline V lookup: CDR1 SNHLY, CDR2 FYNNEI. Trimming at V came to 6 bases and at J to 0 bases, leaving 8 bases not matched to a gene. The CDR3 is CASRTGQPSSGNTIYF. CDR3 coding DNA: TGTGCCAGCAGGACGGGACAGCCGTCCTCTGGAAACACCATATATTTT.

V usage is TRBV29-1 and J usage is TRBJ2-5, with TRBD2 matching 11 bases. The V gene end was trimmed by 7 bases and the J gene end by 4 bases; junction bases not matched to a gene: 8. The CDR3 extends over 14 amino acids. CDR1 is SQVTM and CDR2 is ANQGSEA in the germline V gene. This CDR3 is CSAPGTSGLETQYF. The CDR3 DNA reads as TGCAGCGCCCCCGGGACTAGCGGTCTAGAGACCCAGTACTTC.

This chain uses TRBV7-2 with TRBJ2-5; TRBD1 or TRBD2 may be the D gene (6 bases each). Trimming took 1 base from V and 5 from J, leaving 11 bases between them. Germline V lookup: CDR1 SGHTA, CDR2 FQGNSA. The CDR3 is made up of 14 amino acids. The CDR3 DNA reads TGTGCCAGCAGCTTAGTACGGGGGCCGGAGACCCAGTACTTC. The encoded protein is CASSLVRGPETQYF.

V gene TRBV11-2 combines with J gene TRBJ1-2, with D uncertain. V was pared by 8 bases and J by 2 bases, with 21 bases between. The CDR3 loop spans 16 amino acids. The germline gives CDR1 SGHAT, CDR2 FQNNGV. CDR3 nucleotides: TGTGCCAGCGGCCCCCCGGGGTTTCGAAGGAACTATGGCTACACCTTC. Its protein is CASGPPGFRRNYGYTF.

The V and J genes are TRBV19 and TRBJ1-3; D is unclear. Germline CDR1 LNHDA, CDR2 SQIVND (reference sequence). V was shortened by 6 bases and J by 5 bases, with 5 bases between the two germline ends. The CDR3 runs 11 residues. The CDR3: CASRDRNTIYF. The CDR3 bases are TGTGCCAGTAGGGATAGAAACACCATATATTTT.

The gene calls are TRBV28 and TRBJ2-7; a possible D gene is TRBD1 (5 bases). Trimming removed 6 bases at V and 2 bases at J, with 11 bases between. Germline CDR1 reads MDHEN; CDR2 reads SYDVKM. The CDR3 has 13 amino acids. CDR3 amino acids: CASRPGQAYEQYF. The CDR3 DNA reads TGTGCCAGCAGGCCCGGACAAGCCTACGAGCAGTACTTC.

The chain couples TRBV6-5 to TRBJ1-2; D is possibly TRBD1 (5 bases). The ends were cut back, 6 bases at V and 8 bases at J, with 22 bases in the middle. The germline V gene has CDR1 MNHEY and CDR2 SVGAGI. This CDR3 is 15 amino acids long. CDR3 amino acids: CASSYTPQGPAGYTF. The CDR3 bases are TGTGCCAGCAGCTACACTCCTCAGGGTCCCGCGGGCTACACCTTC.